This is a list of T cell receptor beta chains from one sample in a study of shared clonotypes between healthy human individuals. TCRdb keeps only in-frame clones here, not all; method: immunoSEQ multiplex PCR. The data contain approximately 2.1 million clones, approximately 95% of them singletons. The material sequenced was naive CD4+ T cells from PBMCs. Every receptor here comes from a man younger than 35 in good health. Some clones in this sample may be carry-over from other donors' samples. Both conserved end residues are part of each CDR3. Fields, in order: J gene, D gene, V gene, clone size, CDR3 DNA, CDR3 protein. The D gene is left open where the match is weak. Clone sizes are given selectively: once, few, many, or a class where the clone is expanded.

TRBJ2-4 - TRBV20-1 - TGCAGTGGTGTCAAAAACATTCAGTACTTC CSGVKNIQYF
TRBJ1-3 - TRBV5-8 - TGTGCCAGCAGCTTGGCTGTGGCAGCAGCTGGAAACACCATATATTTT CASSLAVAAAGNTIYF
TRBJ2-5 - TRBV5-4 - TGTGCCAGCAGCTTCCCGGGAACGAGGAGTACAGAGACCCAGTACTTC CASSFPGTRSTETQYF
TRBJ1-2 - TRBV5-1 - TGCGCCAGCAGCGGGGGCCCCGGGGACTATGGCTACACCTTC CASSGGPGDYGYTF
TRBJ1-1 - TRBV5-6 - TGTGCCAGCAGCTCCCTCCTCACTGAAGCTTTCTTT CASSSLLTEAFF
TRBJ2-7 TRBD1 TRBV28 - TGTGCCAGCAAGGAGCAGCGGACAGGGTTCCACGAGCAGTACTTC CASKEQRTGFHEQYF
TRBJ1-3 - TRBV18 - TGTGCCAGCTCACCCGTAAAGGGGGTCGGAAACACCATATATTTT CASSPVKGVGNTIYF
TRBJ1-1 - TRBV5-6 - TGTGCCAGCAGCTTGGTAGGGGCTCGGCACACTGAAGCTTTCTTT CASSLVGARHTEAFF
TRBJ2-7 TRBD2 TRBV6-5 - TGTGCCAGCAGTTATCGGGGGGGCGAGTACGAGCAGTACTTC CASSYRGGEYEQYF
TRBJ2-1 TRBD2 TRBV5-1 - TGCGCCAGCAGGCGTCTAGCGGGCAACAATGAGCAGTTCTTC CASRRLAGNNEQFF
TRBJ2-2 TRBD2 TRBV5-1 once TGCGCCAGCAGCCCAGGGACTAGCGGGAGTATTAACACCGGGGAGCTGTTTTTT CASSPGTSGSINTGELFF
TRBJ2-5 TRBD2 TRBV5-1 - TGCGCCAGCAGCTTTCGACTAGCCCTCCAAGAGACCCAGTACTTC CASSFRLALQETQYF
TRBJ2-4 - TRBV29-1 - TGCAGCGTGGGGGGGCTAGCCAAAAACATTCAGTACTTC CSVGGLAKNIQYF
TRBJ1-5 - TRBV30 once TGTGCCTGGAGCCCTCCGCCCAATCAGCCCCAGCATTTT CAWSPPPNQPQHF
TRBJ2-1 TRBD2 TRBV7-6 - TGTGCCAGCAGGCGGACTAGCGGGCTCAATGAGCAGTTCTTC CASRRTSGLNEQFF
TRBJ1-1 - TRBV9 - TGTGCCAGCAGCGTAGAGGCGGACACTGAAGCTTTCTTT CASSVEADTEAFF
TRBJ2-2 - TRBV7-3 once TGTGCCAGCAGCTTGGGTATAAACACCGGGGAGCTGTTTTTT CASSLGINTGELFF
TRBJ2-2 TRBD1 TRBV11-3 - TGTGCCAGCAGCCCTGGACAGGGGGCGAACACCGGGGAGCTGTTTTTT CASSPGQGANTGELFF
TRBJ2-6 TRBD1 TRBV28 once TGTGCCAGCAGTCCCTCCAGGGGGTCTGGGGCCAACGTCCTGACTTTC CASSPSRGSGANVLTF
TRBJ2-7 - TRBV5-1 - TGCGCCAACCTACAACAGGGCAACTCCTACGAGCAGTACTTC CANLQQGNSYEQYF
TRBJ2-1 - TRBV7-7 - TGTGCCAGCAGCGACCCGGAGTCCTACAATGAGCAGTTCTTC CASSDPESYNEQFF
TRBJ1-2 - TRBV5-4 few TGTGCCAGCAGCTTGGGCGAGGTGGGTGGCTACACCTTC CASSLGEVGGYTF
TRBJ2-1 - TRBV9 - TGTGCCAGCAGCCCCGTGGGCAGGGACCGGACTACCTCCTACAATGAGCAGTTCTTC CASSPVGRDRTTSYNEQFF
TRBJ1-2 TRBD1 TRBV15 - TGTGCCACCAGCGGCCGACAGGGGAGAGATGGCTACACCTTC CATSGRQGRDGYTF
TRBJ1-2 - TRBV28 - TGTGCCAGCAGTCCCCCACCCGGATACAACTATGGCTACACCTTC CASSPPPGYNYGYTF
TRBJ1-6 - TRBV28 - TGTGCCAGCAGTCCGGGACTTCGGCTATCACCCCTCCACTTT CASSPGLRLSPLHF
TRBJ1-1 - TRBV5-4 - TGTGCCAGCAGCCCGGGACGGAGCACGAACACTGAAGCTTTCTTT CASSPGRSTNTEAFF
TRBJ2-7 TRBD1 TRBV2 - TGTGCCAGCAACCCCGGGACAGCCGACGAGCAGTACTTC CASNPGTADEQYF
TRBJ2-6 - TRBV19 - TGTGCCAGTAGTAGGGTTTTCTCTGGGGCCAACGTCCTGACTTTC CASSRVFSGANVLTF
TRBJ2-7 - TRBV28 - TGTGCCAGCGGCGGGACACTGGACTCCTACGAGCAGTACTTC CASGGTLDSYEQYF
TRBJ2-2 - TRBV6-5 - TGTGCCAGCAGTTGGGTCACGAACACCGGGGAGCTGTTTTTT CASSWVTNTGELFF
TRBJ1-2 - TRBV9 - TGTGCCAGCAGCGTACAGGGGTCAGAGTATGGCTACACCTTC CASSVQGSEYGYTF
TRBJ2-5 - TRBV7-2 - TGTGCCAGCAGCTTGGTCAGTGGCCAACAAGAGACCCAGTACTTC CASSLVSGQQETQYF
TRBJ1-2 - TRBV27 - TGTGCCAGCAGTTCCCTCTGGGGAGACGGCTACACCTTC CASSSLWGDGYTF
TRBJ2-7 TRBD1 TRBV6-5 - TGTGCCAGCAGTTACCGGGACAGGTCCTACGAGCAGTACTTC CASSYRDRSYEQYF
TRBJ1-2 - TRBV28 - TGTGCCAGCAGTCCCCCGGGCTACACCTTC CASSPPGYTF
TRBJ2-1 - TRBV11-3 - TGTGCCAGCAGCTTAGAATCAGTCACTGAGCAGTTCTTC CASSLESVTEQFF
TRBJ1-1 - TRBV6-1 - TGTGCCAGCAGTGAAATGAGGGGATTGGAGACTTTCTTT CASSEMRGLETFF
TRBJ1-3 - TRBV6-5 - TGTGCCAGCAGTTACGGGCAGAGCTCTGGAAACACCATATATTTT CASSYGQSSGNTIYF
TRBJ1-2 - TRBV14 - TGTGCCAGCAGCCGGGATCGAAAAGGTGGCTACACCTTC CASSRDRKGGYTF
TRBJ2-3 - TRBV9 once TGTGCCAGCAGCGTACGGGTCACAGATACGCAGTATTTT CASSVRVTDTQYF
TRBJ2-5 - TRBV2 - TGTGCCAGCAGAAAGACCGGGACATCAGAGACCCAGTACTTC CASRKTGTSETQYF